One sample yielded the 10 T cell receptor beta chains listed below, sequenced in a study of control samples from healthy donors and cancer patients. Clones were read by immunoSEQ multiplex PCR, and TCRdb kept only the in-frame ones, dropping some. The table has some 130,000 clones, just under 95% seen once; the top ten hold 3.6%. Specimen: blood. All receptors come from a man younger than 40 in good health.

This rearrangement joins TRBV19 to TRBJ1-5; D may be TRBD1 (5 bases). Germline V gene sequence: CDR1 LNHDA, CDR2 SQIVND (reference sequence). Trimming shortened V by 4 bases and J by 7 bases, and 14 bases separated the two germline ends. This CDR3 comprises 14 residues. Here the CDR3 DNA reads TGTGCCAGTAGTAATTCGGCAGGGTCCCAGCCCCAGCATTTT. Amino acids: CASSNSAGSQPQHF.

V gene TRBV6-1 combines with J gene TRBJ1-1; D is uncertain. The V gene's germline CDR1 is MNHNS and CDR2 SASEGT. The CDR3 length is 12 residues. V lost 0 bases and J 7 bases, leaving 6 bases between the germline ends. The CDR3 spells CASSEARLEAFF. Written as DNA, the CDR3 is TGTGCCAGCAGTGAAGCGCGGCTTGAAGCTTTCTTT.

V gene TRBV28 combines with J gene TRBJ1-2; no definite D call. The V gene's germline CDR1 is MDHEN and CDR2 SYDVKM. The CDR3 consists of 13 residues. V shed 6 bases and J shed 2 bases, with 10 bases lying between them. The CDR3 region has the DNA TGTGCCAGCAGGGCCGGGCCCAACTATGGCTACACCTTC. Encoded protein: CASRAGPNYGYTF.

J is TRBJ1-1 and V is TRBV6-2 or TRBV6-3; D unresolved. Germline V gene lookup returns CDR1 MNHEY and CDR2 SVGEGT. V shed 6 bases and J shed 0 bases, with 14 bases lying between them. This CDR3 has 15 residues. The DNA for the CDR3 is TGTGCCAGCAGACCTTCGGCAGTTATGAACACTGAAGCTTTCTTT. This encodes CASRPSAVMNTEAFF.

CDR3 bases: TGCGCCAGCAGCGCGAGACCGGGACAGGGAAAGGATGAGCAGTTCTTC. It translates to CASSARPGQGKDEQFF. This sequence joins TRBV23-1 and TRBJ2-1; 9 nucleotides line up with TRBD1. TRBV23-1 is identified as an open reading frame with a role that is uncertain. The CDR3 runs to 16 residues. The V gene end was trimmed by 6 bases and the J gene end by 8 bases; junction bases not matched to a gene: 14.

In its sample, this clone was seen once. The rearrangement uses TRBV4-1 and TRBJ1-1; a possible D gene is TRBD1 (6 bases). This CDR3 region has 13 residues. V was clipped by 4 bases and J by 6 bases, with 12 bases between them. Germline lookup yields CDR1 MGHRA and CDR2 YSYEKL. The CDR3 region is CASSPGVRSEAFF. In DNA, the CDR3 is TGCGCCAGCAGCCCAGGGGTCCGCTCTGAAGCTTTCTTT.

This sequence joins TRBV6-5 and TRBJ2-7; unclear D gene. Trimming took off 7 bases at V and 2 bases at J, with 12 bases between the two ends. Germline V gene sequence: CDR1 MNHEY, CDR2 SVGAGI. The CDR3 is made up of 13 amino acids. The CDR3 reads CASKAQQAYEQYF. In nucleotides, the CDR3 is TGTGCCAGCAAAGCACAACAAGCCTACGAGCAGTACTTC.

The DNA for the CDR3 is TGTGCCAGCAGAACAGGGTTTGACTCCTACGAGCAGTACTTC. As protein: CASRTGFDSYEQYF. This chain uses TRBV7-9 with TRBJ2-7; tentative D call: TRBD1 (6 bases). V was shortened by 6 bases and J by 0 bases, with 12 bases between the two germline ends. The germline V gene encodes CDR1 SEHNR and CDR2 FQNEAQ (reference sequence). The CDR3 length is 14 residues.

The chain is built from TRBV4-3 and TRBJ1-6; D gene uncertain. The germline V and J ends were trimmed by 0 bases and 4 bases, with 10 bases remaining between them. The CDR3 runs to 16 residues. Germline values: CDR1 LGHNA, CDR2 YSLEER. CDR3 nucleotides: TGCGCCAGCAGCCAAGATAAAGGTTTTTATAATTCACCCCTCCACTTT. This gives the protein CASSQDKGFYNSPLHF.

This chain joins TRBV7-2 and TRBJ2-2, with 8 nucleotides matching TRBD1. The length of the CDR3 is 17 residues. J was trimmed by 4 bases and V by 3 bases; bases with no gene match: 10. Looked up from germline, CDR1 is SGHTA and CDR2 is FQGNSA. In DNA, the CDR3 is TGTGCCAGCAGCTTCCCCTCAGGGGGCGAAGCCACCGGGGAGCTGTTTTTT. Its protein product is CASSFPSGGEATGELFF. Together with reference TRBV7-2 and TRBJ2-2, the CDR3 gives the full variable domain: GAGVSQSPSNKVTEKGKDVELRCDPISGHTALYWYRQSLGQGLEFLIYFQGNSAPDKSGLPSDRFSAERTGGSVSTLTIQRTQQEDSAVYLCASSFPSGGEATGELFFGEGSRLTVL.